The T cell receptor (beta chain) described here comes from a study of chemoradiotherapy in HPV16-positive cancers (dated by TCRdb to the early 2020s). For the study in its entirety: Using functional T-cell assays on cells from two HPV16-positive patients, the researchers defined candidate HPV-specific T-cell clones and common TCR motifs. The study set out to ask whether T-cell immunity against the HPV oncoproteins E6 and E7 changes over the course of chemoradiotherapy and whether that immunity affects survival. The candidate HPV-specific TCRs and motifs were then tracked in TCR repertoires from roughly 86 patients with HPV-related cancers. General study outcomes and caveats: Expansion of candidate HPV-specific clones and E7-related TCR motifs was observed in the tumor microenvironment during treatment, whereas no such expansion was observed for non-HPV-specific T cells. Improved recurrence-free survival in HPV16-positive patients was associated with expansion of HPV-responsive T cells during chemoradiotherapy. The survival association was reported for HPV16-positive patients, and the functional definition of HPV-specific T cells was derived from only a couple of HPV16-positive patients.

Repertoires were sampled multiple times during chemoradiotherapy, which allowed clonal expansion in the tumor microenvironment to be followed. From the cysteine up to the phenylalanine, the CDR3 has a length of 13 residues. Only the CDR3 DNA is retained, 39 bases long and in frame from the first base. Relative to germline, V is missing 5 bases and J is missing 6 bases, with 3 bases of the junction outside any gene match. CDR1 and CDR2 are read off the germline V gene as SGHTA and FQGTGA. Library preparation employed the immunoSEQ multiplex PCR assay. The table was pulled from immuneACCESS by TCRdb, which kept in-frame rearrangements only. Such tables lose some clones; where checked, under half of the loss comes from unresolved V genes, and the rest has no known cause. In all, the sample holds about 22,000 clones, and about 87% of those were seen once. The ten largest clonotypes hold approximately 6.2% of the sample.

Remarks on this clone: Its antigen is currently not known. Per-base quality was not reported, and no clone a single base away is much larger than it.

The sequence was obtained from a human donor with HPV-associated anogenital cancer. The sequencing here drew on blood, taken from a patient who underwent chemoradiotherapy. The chain couples TRBV7-3 to TRBJ2-1, and TRBD1 matches 8 of the central bases. The nucleotides are TGTGCCAGCAGCCCCGGACAGGGCAATGAGCAGTTCTTC. This sequence encodes CASSPGQGNEQFF.